Listed below are T cell receptor beta chains from one sample, sequenced in a study of blood T cell repertoires in COVID-19. TCRdb keeps only in-frame clones here, not all; method: immunoSEQ multiplex PCR. This sample has 270,000 or so clones, with about 83% found just once. The sample taken for sequencing was peripheral blood. The receptors shown here come from a woman in her fifties or sixties who had recovered from COVID-19. Both conserved end residues are part of each CDR3. A D gene is named only where the DNA matches it firmly. Rows may omit the clone size; those that give it use once, few, many or a size class.

d_call j_call v_call clone_size cdr3_aa cdr3_nt
TRBD1 TRBJ1-2 TRBV4-3 NA CASSQATYTGVIWIGYTF TGCGCCAGCAGCCAGGCAACCTATACAGGGGTGATTTGGATTGGCTACACCTTC
NA TRBJ1-4 TRBV2 NA CASSEIGGEKLFF TGTGCCAGCAGTGAAATTGGGGGCGAAAAACTGTTTTTT
TRBD1 TRBJ2-1 TRBV4-3 once CASSQMGQNNEQFF TGCGCCAGCAGCCAAATGGGACAGAACAATGAGCAGTTCTTC
NA TRBJ1-2 TRBV30 few CAWRFGLSQGGYGYTF TGTGCCTGGAGATTTGGTCTGTCCCAAGGGGGCTATGGCTACACCTTC
TRBD1 TRBJ1-2 TRBV7-2 NA CASTRQGEGYTF TGTGCCTCCACCCGACAGGGGGAAGGCTACACCTTC
NA TRBJ2-5 TRBV27 once CASRQGRETQYF TGTGCCAGCAGACAGGGACGGGAGACCCAGTACTTC
TRBD1 TRBJ1-5 TRBV11-1 few CASSAGTGRGQPQHF TGTGCCAGCAGCGCCGGGACAGGGCGCGGTCAGCCCCAGCATTTT
TRBD2 TRBJ2-7 TRBV7-2 NA CASSLDGSGGFTYYEQYF TGTGCCAGCAGCTTAGATGGTAGCGGGGGGTTCACTTACTACGAGCAGTACTTC
NA TRBJ1-1 TRBV7-6 NA CASWGGTEAFF TGTGCCAGCTGGGGGGGAACTGAAGCTTTCTTT
TRBD1 TRBJ2-1 TRBV24-1 NA CATSDASGTGVGEQFF TGTGCCACCAGTGACGCCTCCGGGACAGGGGTAGGTGAGCAGTTCTTC
NA TRBJ1-4 TRBV7-9 NA CASSSNRGGNEKLFF TGTGCCAGCAGCTCCAACCGGGGGGGAAATGAAAAACTGTTTTTT
NA TRBJ1-1 TRBV18 NA CASSPAAVNTEAFF TGTGCCAGCTCACCAGCGGCGGTGAACACTGAAGCTTTCTTT
NA TRBJ1-2 TRBV4-3 NA CASSQSTAYGYTF TGCGCCAGCAGCCAATCGACAGCTTATGGCTACACCTTC
TRBD1 TRBJ2-1 TRBV27 few CASSSGGGYEQFF TGTGCCAGCAGCTCAGGGGGTGGCTATGAGCAGTTCTTC
NA TRBJ1-3 TRBV2 NA CASSLDIVFSGNTIYF TGTGCCAGCAGTTTGGACATCGTGTTCTCTGGAAACACCATATATTTT
NA TRBJ2-1 TRBV5-1 few CASSLAGEGYNEQFF TGCGCCAGCAGCTTGGCAGGTGAGGGCTACAATGAGCAGTTCTTC
TRBD2 TRBJ2-3 TRBV18 NA CASSGGLVIDTQYF TGTGCCAGCTCAGGGGGACTAGTCATCGATACGCAGTATTTT
NA TRBJ1-2 TRBV19 NA CASRSPRGGYGYTF TGTGCCAGTAGGAGCCCCCGGGGGGGATATGGCTACACCTTC
TRBD2 TRBJ2-5 TRBV30 NA CAWVPGLAAQETQYF TGTGCCTGGGTCCCGGGACTAGCGGCCCAAGAGACCCAGTACTTC
NA TRBJ2-2 TRBV7-3 NA CASSLTATGELFF TGTGCCAGCAGCTTAACAGCCACCGGGGAGCTGTTTTTT
NA TRBJ2-3 TRBV5-4 NA CASSPVPAGLTDTQYF TGTGCCAGCAGCCCCGTCCCGGCAGGGCTCACAGATACGCAGTATTTT
NA TRBJ2-7 TRBV7-2 once CASSSDLIYSSKQYF TGTGCCAGCAGCTCCGATCTCATTTATTCCTCTAAGCAGTACTTC
TRBD1 TRBJ1-3 TRBV15 NA CATSRDQGASGNTIYF TGTGCCACCAGCAGAGACCAGGGGGCCTCTGGAAACACCATATATTTT
NA TRBJ2-5 TRBV15 NA CATSITGRETQYF TGTGCCACCAGTATAACAGGGCGCGAGACCCAGTACTTC
NA TRBJ2-5 TRBV21-1 NA CASSPSGTSRETQYF TGTGCCAGCAGTCCCTCGGGGACTAGTCGCGAGACCCAGTACTTC
TRBD1 TRBJ2-2 TRBV2 NA CASSERTGRTGELFF TGTGCCAGCAGTGAAAGGACAGGGCGGACCGGGGAGCTGTTTTTT
TRBD1 TRBJ1-5 TRBV30 NA CASGTGASQPQHF TGTGCCTCCGGCACAGGGGCTAGTCAGCCCCAGCATTTT
TRBD1 TRBJ2-3 TRBV7-9 NA CASSLAQGSRTDTQYF TGTGCCAGCAGCTTAGCACAGGGGTCCCGCACAGATACGCAGTATTTT
TRBD1 TRBJ1-5 TRBV27 few CATADRGPNQPQHF TGTGCCACCGCGGACAGGGGGCCCAATCAGCCCCAGCATTTT
NA TRBJ1-1 TRBV3-1/TRBV3-2 NA CASRGVELNTEAFF TGTGCCAGCAGAGGGGTCGAATTGAACACTGAAGCTTTCTTT
TRBD1 TRBJ1-4 TRBV7-2 NA CASSPMGTGIEKLFF TGTGCCAGCAGCCCCATGGGGACAGGGATTGAAAAACTGTTTTTT
TRBD1 TRBJ2-1 TRBV7-6 NA CASSLGQGRNEQFF TGTGCCAGCAGCTTAGGACAGGGGCGTAATGAGCAGTTCTTC
NA TRBJ2-1 TRBV7-3 few CASSLYGSLYNEQFF TGTGCCAGCAGCTTATACGGGAGTCTCTACAATGAGCAGTTCTTC
NA TRBJ1-5 TRBV12-3/TRBV12-4 NA CASSFAENQPQHF TGTGCCAGCAGTTTTGCCGAGAATCAGCCCCAGCATTTT
TRBD1 TRBJ2-7 TRBV19 NA CASSAVSGTGVIEQYF TGTGCCAGTAGTGCAGTATCCGGGACAGGGGTGATCGAGCAGTACTTC
NA TRBJ1-5 TRBV27 NA CASSSLLPGQPQHF TGTGCCAGCAGTAGTCTCCTTCCGGGGCAGCCCCAGCATTTT
NA TRBJ2-1 TRBV7-2 NA CASSSHQANNEQFF TGTGCCAGCAGCTCCCATCAAGCGAACAATGAGCAGTTCTTC
NA TRBJ1-5 TRBV2 NA CATSAGLSNQPQHF TGTGCCACCTCAGCAGGGTTGAGCAATCAGCCCCAGCATTTT
TRBD2 TRBJ2-7 TRBV5-4 NA CASSKGLAGGYEQYF TGTGCCAGCAGTAAGGGACTAGCGGGAGGATACGAGCAGTACTTC
TRBD1 TRBJ2-7 TRBV10-2 once CASSEQGTHEQYF TGCGCCAGCAGCGAACAGGGGACCCACGAGCAGTACTTC
NA TRBJ2-5 TRBV7-6 NA CASSLGAGAQETQYF TGTGCCAGCAGCTTAGGGGCTGGGGCCCAAGAGACCCAGTACTTC
NA TRBJ2-7 TRBV5-5 NA CASSLAGSGITYEQYF TGTGCCAGCAGCTTGGCGGGTAGCGGAATAACCTACGAGCAGTACTTC